A single sample gave rise to the 24 T cell receptor beta chains below, sequenced in a study of blood T cell repertoires in COVID-19. Using immunoSEQ multiplex PCR, the repertoire was profiled, and TCRdb retains in-frame clones only, with some absent. In the table there are under 300,000 clones, approximately 88% of which are singletons. The specimen sequenced was PBMCs or T cells enriched from blood (not recorded which). These receptors came from a woman in her 40s who had been exposed to COVID-19.

The chain uses TRBV7-2 and TRBJ2-7; the match to TRBD1 covers 8 bases. CDR3 length equals 15 residues. Germline lookup yields CDR1 SGHTA and CDR2 FQGNSA. V dropped 6 bases and J dropped 4; count of bases not matched to a gene: 11. Written as DNA, the CDR3 is TGTGCCAGCAGTGCAGGGGGCCCGGGTCGGTACGAGCAGTACTTC. Translated: CASSAGGPGRYEQYF.

V is TRBV10-3 and J is TRBJ1-1, with D unclear. Germline CDR1 is ENHRY and CDR2 is SYGVKD. The V gene lost 4 bases and the J gene lost 1 base, with 13 bases spanning the gap. The CDR3 consists of 15 residues. The CDR3 here is CAISGASQSNTEAFF. For the CDR3, the DNA is TGTGCCATCAGTGGAGCGAGTCAGTCGAACACTGAAGCTTTCTTT.

V and J are TRBV2 and TRBJ2-7; TRBD2 aligns across 9 bases. Germline CDR1 is SNHLY and CDR2 is FYNNEI. Trimming cost V 6 bases and J 2 bases; bases outside gene matches: 8. The CDR3 sequence is 15 residues long. The CDR3 sequence is CASSPDSGRAYEQYV. CDR3 bases: TGTGCCAGCAGCCCTGATAGCGGGAGAGCCTACGAGCAGTACGTC.

The CDR3 is CASLDYQNTGELFF. In DNA, the CDR3 is TGTGCCAGCCTCGACTATCAAAACACCGGGGAGCTGTTTTTT. J is TRBJ2-2 and V is TRBV28, with D possibly matching TRBD2 (5 bases). The V end was cut by 8 bases, the J end by 2 bases, with 12 bases between. CDR3 size: 14 residues. Germline V lookup: CDR1 MDHEN, CDR2 SYDVKM.

The chain employs TRBV7-6 and TRBJ2-3; 7 bases line up with TRBD1. The CDR3 is 16 amino acids. The trim removed 5 bases at V and 3 bases at J, leaving 11 bases unmatched. CDR1 is SGHVS and CDR2 is FNYEAQ in the germline V gene. CDR3 bases: TGTGCCAGCAGCCCCCACCCGGACAGGCCGACAGATACGCAGTATTTT. Amino acids: CASSPHPDRPTDTQYF.

The chain uses TRBV6-5 and TRBJ1-2; D may be TRBD1 (5 bases). The V gene's germline CDR1 is MNHEY and CDR2 SVGAGI. With 3 bases removed from V and 4 bases from J, the gap between germline ends came to 12 bases. The CDR3 is made up of 14 amino acids. CDR3 amino acids: CASSYDRFFYGYTF. The DNA of the CDR3 is TGTGCCAGCAGTTATGACAGATTTTTCTATGGCTACACCTTC.

The genes are TRBV9 and TRBJ2-3, with 11 bases identical to TRBD2. Germline CDR1 reads SGDLS; CDR2 reads YYNGEE. V gave up 0 bases and J gave up 7 bases; unmatched junction bases: 10. The CDR3 covers 17 residues. CDR3: CASSVVALAGGRNTQYF. CDR3 bases: TGTGCCAGCAGCGTAGTGGCGCTAGCGGGAGGAAGGAATACGCAGTATTTT. The full variable domain, with the rest looked up from reference TRBV9 and TRBJ2-3, is DSGVTQTPKHLITATGQRVTLRCSPRSGDLSVYWYQQSLDQGLQFLIQYYNGEERAKGNILERFSAQQFPDLHSELNLSSLELGDSALYFCASSVVALAGGRNTQYFGPGTRLTVL.

V is TRBV7-2 and J is TRBJ1-2; TRBD1 matches at 10 bases. V lost 5 bases, J lost 7 bases, and 7 bases stayed unmatched. CDR1 SGHTA and CDR2 FQGNSA come from the germline V gene. This CDR3 is 14 amino acids long. The CDR3 protein is CASSTDRGRGGYTF. In DNA, the CDR3 is TGTGCCAGCAGCACTGACAGGGGGCGTGGTGGCTACACCTTC.

CDR3 amino acids: CASSLNFRVLQNTGELFF. CDR3 sequence (DNA): TGTGCCAGCAGTCTAAACTTCCGGGTCCTTCAAAACACCGGGGAGCTGTTTTTT. This chain joins TRBV27 and TRBJ2-2, with unresolved D. Germline CDR1 and CDR2: MNHEY and SMNVEV (reference sequence). The CDR3 length is 18 residues. Trimming left V 5 bases short and J 2 bases short, with 21 bases between.

The chain combines TRBV4-3 with TRBJ2-7; a weak D match, TRBD2 (5 bases). Between the trimmed V and J ends, which lost 0 bases and 2 bases, there was a span of 11 bases. The CDR3 has 15 amino acids. CDR1 and CDR2 (germline): LGHNA, YSLEER. The CDR3 coding sequence is TGCGCCAGCAGCCAAGATTCGAGCGGAGCCTACGAGCAGTACTTC. Residues: CASSQDSSGAYEQYF.

The rearrangement joins TRBV7-7 to TRBJ2-3; 8 bases fit TRBD1. Losses at the gene ends were 1 base for V and 0 bases for J; bases not matched to a gene: 0. The CDR3 sequence is 15 residues long. The germline CDR1 and CDR2 sequences are SSHAT and FNYEAQ (reference sequence). The chain's CDR3 is CASSLGTGSTDTQYF. In nucleotides, the CDR3 is TGTGCCAGCAGCTTAGGGACAGGGAGCACAGATACGCAGTATTTT.

The chain links TRBV6-2 or TRBV6-3 to TRBJ1-5; 7 bases map to TRBD1. The CDR3 consists of 14 residues. V lost 6 bases to trimming and J lost 6 bases; unmatched junction nucleotides: 8. Germline values: CDR1 MNHEY, CDR2 SVGEGT. Here the CDR3 reads CASRPDREAQPQHF. In DNA form, the CDR3 reads TGTGCCAGCAGACCTGACAGGGAGGCTCAGCCCCAGCATTTT.

Here the CDR3 reads CASSVGAGRWGGELFF. The DNA of the CDR3 is TGTGCCAGCAGCGTAGGTGCGGGAAGGTGGGGCGGGGAGCTGTTTTTT. The rearrangement uses TRBV9 and TRBJ2-2; a possible D gene is TRBD2 (6 bases). Trimming removed 0 bases at V and 7 bases at J, with 16 bases between. CDR3 length: 16 amino acids. Germline CDR1 is SGDLS and CDR2 is YYNGEE. Based on the CDR3 plus reference TRBV9 and TRBJ2-2, the full variable domain is DSGVTQTPKHLITATGQRVTLRCSPRSGDLSVYWYQQSLDQGLQFLIQYYNGEERAKGNILERFSAQQFPDLHSELNLSSLELGDSALYFCASSVGAGRWGGELFFGEGSRLTVL.

This clone was seen just once. The chain links TRBV11-3 to TRBJ1-2; 10 bases are a match to TRBD1. With V trimmed by 5 bases and J by 3 bases, 6 bases remained unmatched. Germline-derived CDR1 and CDR2 are SGHNT and YENEEA. The CDR3 loop spans 15 amino acids. Written as DNA, the CDR3 is TGTGCCAGCAGCCCCGGGACAGGGGTTGACTATGGCTACACCTTC. Its translation: CASSPGTGVDYGYTF.

This chain uses TRBV7-8 with TRBJ2-5; TRBD1 matches at 7 bases. Germline V CDR1 and CDR2: SGHVS, FQNEAQ. J gave up 4 bases and V 5 bases, and 16 bases lay outside the gene matches. The CDR3 extends over 17 amino acids. This CDR3 is CASSPERIDRVRETQYF. In nucleotides, the CDR3 is TGTGCCAGCAGCCCGGAGCGAATCGACAGGGTTAGAGAGACCCAGTACTTC.

The chain is built from TRBV7-8 and TRBJ2-1; D gene uncertain. The germline V and J ends were trimmed by 5 bases and 8 bases, with 16 bases remaining between them. This CDR3 has 14 residues. Per the germline V gene, CDR1 is SGHVS and CDR2 is FQNEAQ. CDR3 residues: CASSPSEAWDEQFF. In DNA form, the CDR3 reads TGTGCCAGCAGCCCGAGCGAGGCTTGGGATGAGCAGTTCTTC.

This clone was observed a single time. The rearrangement links TRBV3-1 (or the pseudogene TRBV3-2) to TRBJ2-1, with 7 bases lining up with TRBD2. With V trimmed by 4 bases and J by 6 bases, 6 bases remained unmatched. Germline V gives CDR1 LGHDT, CDR2 YNNKEL (reference sequence). There are 14 residues in the CDR3. The CDR3 region has the DNA TGTGCCAGCAGCCCCTGGACTAGTTCCAATGAGCAGTTCTTC. Translation: CASSPWTSSNEQFF.

This clone was picked up one time. The genes are TRBV9 and TRBJ2-7; 7 nucleotides match TRBD2. The CDR3 extends over 15 amino acids. J lost 6 bases, V lost 0 bases, and 9 bases had no gene match. Germline lookup yields CDR1 SGDLS and CDR2 YYNGEE. The CDR3 nucleotides are TGTGCCAGCAGCGTAGAAGGGGCAAGACTAGCCGAGCAGTACTTC. Translated: CASSVEGARLAEQYF.

This clone is a singleton in its sample. The chain combines TRBV28 with TRBJ1-3; D not resolved. Germline assignment: CDR1 MDHEN and CDR2 SYDVKM. The CDR3 sequence is 16 residues long. Trimming took off 8 bases at V and 4 bases at J, with 21 bases between the two ends. The DNA for the CDR3 is TGTGCCAGCTACGACGTGAGAGGGTACACGGGAAACACCATATATTTT. Its translation: CASYDVRGYTGNTIYF.

The chain links TRBV6-1 to TRBJ2-1; 10 positions match TRBD1. Per germline, CDR1 MNHNS and CDR2 SASEGT. V trimming: 0 bases; J trimming: 1 base; junction bases outside the gene matches: 9. The CDR3 is 19 amino acids. The CDR3 DNA reads TGTGCCAGCAGTGAAGCGGGAGGGGACAGGGGCCTGTCCTACAATGAGCAGTTCTTC. Translated, it gives CASSEAGGDRGLSYNEQFF.

J is TRBJ1-3 and V is TRBV27; 7 nucleotides line up with TRBD1. After removal of 2 bases from V and 0 bases from J, the junction contained 4 bases not matched to a gene. Germline CDR1 and CDR2: MNHEY and SMNVEV (reference sequence). CDR3 length equals 16 residues. CDR3 sequence: CASSLRGQISGNTIYF. CDR3 in DNA: TGTGCCAGCAGTTTAAGGGGACAGATCTCTGGAAACACCATATATTTT.

CDR3 in amino acids: CASGGAGRTSYNEQFF. Here the CDR3 DNA reads TGTGCCAGCGGCGGGGCTGGTAGAACTTCCTACAATGAGCAGTTCTTC. This chain uses TRBV25-1 with TRBJ2-1; a possible D gene is TRBD2 (6 bases). The CDR3 has 16 residues. V lost 8 bases and J lost 1, with 18 bases in between. Germline CDR1 MGHDK, CDR2 SYGVNS. Based on the CDR3 plus reference TRBV25-1 and TRBJ2-1, the full variable domain is EADIYQTPRYLVIGTGKKITLECSQTMGHDKMYWYQQDPGMELHLIHYSYGVNSTEKGDLSSESTVSRIRTEHFPLTLESARPSHTSQYLCASGGAGRTSYNEQFFGPGTRLTVL.

The chain combines TRBV29-1 with TRBJ1-1; D is perhaps TRBD1 (5 bases). V gave up 6 bases and J gave up 4 bases, with 18 bases separating them. The CDR3 has 14 amino acids. Per germline, CDR1 SQVTM and CDR2 ANQGSEA. CDR3 in DNA: TGCAGCGTCGTGGGGCAGTTAGGCGGCACTGAAGCTTTCTTT. Translated: CSVVGQLGGTEAFF.

With regard to this clone: Other DNA sequences in this specimen translate into the identical CDR3. The CDR3 DNA follows: TGTGCCAGCAGCCTGAGTGGGAGCTCCTACAATGAGCAGTTCTTC. Amino acid sequence: CASSLSGSSYNEQFF. This chain connects TRBV7-3 to TRBJ2-1; D might be TRBD2 (5 bases). The CDR3 is made up of 15 amino acids. Germline CDR1 is SGHTA and CDR2 is FQGTGA. V gave up 5 bases and J gave up 0 bases, with 11 bases separating them.